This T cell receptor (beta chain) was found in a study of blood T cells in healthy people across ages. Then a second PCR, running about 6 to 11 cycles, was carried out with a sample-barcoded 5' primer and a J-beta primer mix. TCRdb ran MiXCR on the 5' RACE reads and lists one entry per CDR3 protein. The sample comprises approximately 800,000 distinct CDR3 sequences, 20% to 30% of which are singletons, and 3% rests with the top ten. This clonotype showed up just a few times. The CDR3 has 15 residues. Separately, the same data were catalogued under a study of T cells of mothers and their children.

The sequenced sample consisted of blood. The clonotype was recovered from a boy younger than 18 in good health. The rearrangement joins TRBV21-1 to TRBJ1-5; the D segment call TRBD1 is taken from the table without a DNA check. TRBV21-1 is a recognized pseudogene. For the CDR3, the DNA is TGTGCCAGCAGCAAAGGTTTAGCAGGGTTGAGGCCCCAGCATTTT. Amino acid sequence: CASSKGLAGLRPQHF.